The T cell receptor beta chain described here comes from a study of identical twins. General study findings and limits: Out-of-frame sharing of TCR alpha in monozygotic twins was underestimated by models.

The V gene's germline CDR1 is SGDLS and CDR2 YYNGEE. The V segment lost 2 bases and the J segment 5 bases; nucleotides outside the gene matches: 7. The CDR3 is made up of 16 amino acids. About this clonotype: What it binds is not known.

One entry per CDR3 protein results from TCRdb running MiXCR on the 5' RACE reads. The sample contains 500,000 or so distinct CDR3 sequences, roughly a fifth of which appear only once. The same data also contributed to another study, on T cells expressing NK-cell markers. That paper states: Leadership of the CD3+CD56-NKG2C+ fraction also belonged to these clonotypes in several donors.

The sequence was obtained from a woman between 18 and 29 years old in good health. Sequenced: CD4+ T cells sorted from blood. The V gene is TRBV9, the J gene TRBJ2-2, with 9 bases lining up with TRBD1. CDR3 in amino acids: CASSVTGTGYTGELFF. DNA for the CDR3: TGTGCCAGCAGCGTGACCGGGACAGGGTATACCGGGGAGCTGTTTTTT.